What follows are 8 T cell receptor beta chains derived from one specimen sequenced in a study of T cell clusters in autoimmune cytopenias. TRB was amplified by touch-down multiplex PCR, primer pools A and B combined. TCRdb re-analyzed the multiplex PCR reads; it lists each CDR3 protein once, without DNA. Recorded for this sample: roughly 10,000 distinct CDR3 sequences. TRB was amplified from about 270 ng of peripheral blood genomic DNA per sample. In addition, the sample was reused for a study of T cell repertoires in aging, cancer and after chemotherapy.

Sample: peripheral blood. The source is a human donor in good health.

V is TRBV14 and J is TRBJ1-1. The CDR3 has 13 residues. Germline V gene sequence: CDR1 SGHDN, CDR2 FVKESK. CDR3 protein: CASSFSPGTEAFF.

CDR3 in amino acids: CASRPPGASSYEQYF. This chain uses TRBV6-5 with TRBJ2-7; TCRdb's D call of TRBD2 is untestable without DNA. CDR1 is MNHEY and CDR2 is SVGAGI in the germline V gene. CDR3 length: 15 amino acids.

V and J are TRBV13 and TRBJ2-2; TCRdb's D call, TRBD2, is unchecked because there is no DNA. The CDR3 spans 17 residues. Looked up from germline, CDR1 is PRHDT and CDR2 is FYEKMQ (reference sequence). The CDR3 region is CASSLTSGSRYAGELFF.

The J gene is TRBJ2-1, the V gene TRBV12-5; lacking DNA, the TRBD1 call made by TCRdb goes unchecked. The germline CDR1 and CDR2 sequences are LGHNT and FRNRAP. This CDR3 contains 17 residues. CDR3 protein: CASGLSETGEPYNEQFF.

V gene TRBV20-1 combines with J gene TRBJ2-3; TCRdb gives TRBD1 as the D gene, but with no DNA this cannot be confirmed. The CDR3 covers 12 residues. Germline V gives CDR1 DFQATT, CDR2 SNEGSKA (reference sequence). CDR3 protein: CSSRKGADTQYF.

This chain connects TRBV7-2 to TRBJ2-5; TCRdb's assignment of TRBD1 cannot be checked, as there is no DNA. The germline CDR1 and CDR2 sequences are SGHTA and FQGNSA. The length of the CDR3 is 15 residues. CDR3 sequence: CASSLAGTGEETQYF.

This clonotype is called medium-sized based on its frequency. The chain joins TRBV5-5 to TRBJ1-2; the D call from TCRdb, TRBD1, cannot be confirmed without DNA. There are 13 residues in the CDR3. Germline V CDR1 and CDR2: SGHKS, YYEKEE (reference sequence). The CDR3 reads CASSLGTAYGYTF.

This rearrangement joins TRBV24-1 to TRBJ1-5. The CDR3 is made up of 13 amino acids. CDR1 is KGHDR, CDR2 SFDVKD, per germline. The CDR3: CATSGGSYQPQHF.